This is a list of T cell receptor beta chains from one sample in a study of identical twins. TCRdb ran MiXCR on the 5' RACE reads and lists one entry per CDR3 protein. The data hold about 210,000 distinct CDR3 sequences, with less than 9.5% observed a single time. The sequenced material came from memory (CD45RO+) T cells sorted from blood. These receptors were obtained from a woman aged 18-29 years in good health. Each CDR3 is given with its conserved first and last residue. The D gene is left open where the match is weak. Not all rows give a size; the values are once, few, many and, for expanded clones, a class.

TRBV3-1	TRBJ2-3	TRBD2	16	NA	TGTGCCAGCAGCCCCAGATCCAGCGGGAGGGACGATACGCAGTATTTT	CASSPRSSGRDDTQYF
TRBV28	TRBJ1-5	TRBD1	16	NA	TGTGCCAGCAGTTACAGGGGCGGGGCATACAATCAGCCCCAGCATTTT	CASSYRGGAYNQPQHF
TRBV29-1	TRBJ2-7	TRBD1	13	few	TGCAGCGTCGTTAGGACAGGGGGAGGCGAGCAGTACTTC	CSVVRTGGGEQYF
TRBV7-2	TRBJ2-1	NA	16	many	TGTGCCAGCAGCCCCCGACGGCGGGTTACTTCGGATGAGCAGTTCTTC	CASSPRRRVTSDEQFF
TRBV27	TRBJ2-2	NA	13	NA	TGTGCCACCCGACCCGATAACACCGGGGAGCTGTTTTTT	CATRPDNTGELFF
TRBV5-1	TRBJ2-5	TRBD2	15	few	TGCGCCAGCAGTGCAGCGGGAGGTATAGATGAGACCCAGTACTTC	CASSAAGGIDETQYF
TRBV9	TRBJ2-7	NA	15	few	TGTGCCAGCAGCGTAGAAAGGGCAGGGATCCACGAGCAGTACTTC	CASSVERAGIHEQYF
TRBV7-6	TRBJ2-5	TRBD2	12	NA	TGTGCCAGCAGCACCCAGCTAGCGGCCCAGTACTTC	CASSTQLAAQYF
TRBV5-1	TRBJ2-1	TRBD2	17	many	TGCGCCAGCAGCTTGGCCTTAGAAAGCGGGGGATACAATGAGCAGTTCTTC	CASSLALESGGYNEQFF
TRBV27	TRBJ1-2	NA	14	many	TGTGCCAGCAGTCCCCGGACGGGGAACTATGGCTACACCTTC	CASSPRTGNYGYTF
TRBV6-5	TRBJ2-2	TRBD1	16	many	TGTGCCTCCAAGTTTGGGGGGACAGGGCCCACCGGGGAGCTGTTTTTT	CASKFGGTGPTGELFF
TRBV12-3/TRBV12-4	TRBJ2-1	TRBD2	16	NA	TGTGCCAGCAGTCGACAAGCGGGGGGGCCTTACAATGAGCAGTTCTTC	CASSRQAGGPYNEQFF
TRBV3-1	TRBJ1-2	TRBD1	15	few	TGTGCCAGCAGCCACGTACAGGGGGCAAACTATGGCTACACCTTC	CASSHVQGANYGYTF
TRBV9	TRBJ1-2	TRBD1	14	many	TGTGCCAGCAGCGCGACAGGGGTCAACTATGGCTACACCTTC	CASSATGVNYGYTF
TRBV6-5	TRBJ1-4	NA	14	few	TGTGCCAGCAGTTACTCCCCAACTAATGAAAAACTGTTTTTT	CASSYSPTNEKLFF
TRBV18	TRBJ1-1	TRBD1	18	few	TGTGCCAGCTCCGCCACGCCCGGACAGGGGGCGGGGGGAAATGAAGCTTTCTTT	CASSATPGQGAGGNEAFF
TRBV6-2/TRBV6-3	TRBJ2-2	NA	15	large	TGTGCCAGCGCTGAGGGGGGAGTGGACACCGGGGAGCTGTTTTTT	CASAEGGVDTGELFF
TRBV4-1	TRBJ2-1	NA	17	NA	TGCGCCAGCAGCCACGCCTTAATTTCGGGCCCAAACAATGAGCAGTTCTTC	CASSHALISGPNNEQFF
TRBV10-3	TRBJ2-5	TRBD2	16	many	TGTGCCATCAGTGAGTCGATAGCGGGGCACCAAGAGACCCAGTACTTC	CAISESIAGHQETQYF
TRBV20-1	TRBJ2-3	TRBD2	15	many	TGCAGTGCTAGATTCGGGGGGGCGGGAACAGATACGCAGTATTTT	CSARFGGAGTDTQYF
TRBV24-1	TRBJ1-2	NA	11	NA	TGTGCCACCCAGGGTTACTATGGCTACACCTTC	CATQGYYGYTF
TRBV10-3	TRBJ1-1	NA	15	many	TGTGCCATCAGTGATGTCGGGCAGGGTCGAACTGAAGCTTTCTTT	CAISDVGQGRTEAFF
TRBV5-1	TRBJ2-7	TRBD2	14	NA	TGCGCCAGCAGCTTGGATTCTAGCGGGTACGAGCAGTACTTC	CASSLDSSGYEQYF
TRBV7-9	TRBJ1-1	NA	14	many	TGTGCGTCAGGGGCTCAGGGAGGGAACACTGAAGCTTTCTTT	CASGAQGGNTEAFF
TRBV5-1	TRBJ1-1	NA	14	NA	TGCGCCAGCGATCCTCAGGGAGGTGGCACTGAAGCTTTCTTT	CASDPQGGGTEAFF
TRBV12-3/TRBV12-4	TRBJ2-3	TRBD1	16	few	TGTGCCAGCAGTTCCCGCGGACAGGGCCAAGCCGATACGCAGTATTTT	CASSSRGQGQADTQYF
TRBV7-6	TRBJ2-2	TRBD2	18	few	TGTGCCAGCAGCGCCCGGGTCACTAGCGGAGCGAACACCGGGGAGCTGTTTTTT	CASSARVTSGANTGELFF
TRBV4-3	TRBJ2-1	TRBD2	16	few	TGCGCCAGCAGCCAAGAGTCGGGAGGGTCCTACAATGAGCAGTTCTTC	CASSQESGGSYNEQFF
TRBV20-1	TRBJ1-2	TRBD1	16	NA	TGCAGTGTCACGGGGACAGGGTTAGGAAAGGACTATGGCTACACCTTC	CSVTGTGLGKDYGYTF
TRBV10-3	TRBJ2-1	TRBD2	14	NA	TGTGCCACCATAGCGGGAGGGACCTACAATGAGCAGTTCTTC	CATIAGGTYNEQFF
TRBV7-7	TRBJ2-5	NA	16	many	TGTGCCAGCAGCAATTTGTACGGCGAGCGGCAAGAGACCCAGTACTTC	CASSNLYGERQETQYF
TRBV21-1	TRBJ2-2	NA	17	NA	TGTGCCAGCAGCAAAGGGTTTATCAGGGCAACAACCGGGGAGCTGTTTTTT	CASSKGFIRATTGELFF
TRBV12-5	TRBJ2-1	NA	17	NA	TGTGCTAGTGGTCCTATTTCATCCGCGGACTCCTACAATGAGCAGTTCTTC	CASGPISSADSYNEQFF
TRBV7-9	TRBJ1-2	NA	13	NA	TGTGCCAGCAGCTCGATTGACGTGCGGGGCTACACCTTC	CASSSIDVRGYTF
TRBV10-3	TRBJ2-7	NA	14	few	TGTGCCACAACCCGGACTGGTAGCTCCTACGAGCAGTACTTC	CATTRTGSSYEQYF
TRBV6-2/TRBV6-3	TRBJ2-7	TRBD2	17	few	TGTGCCGCGAAGGGGACTAGCGGGAGCTTAAAAAACTACGAGCAGTACTTC	CAAKGTSGSLKNYEQYF
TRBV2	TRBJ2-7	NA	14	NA	TGTGCCAGCAGTCGCCAGGGCAATCGCTACGAGCAGTACTTC	CASSRQGNRYEQYF
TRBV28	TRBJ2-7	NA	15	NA	TGTGCCAGCAGCCCCCTAGGGGGACATTCCTACGAGCAGTACTTC	CASSPLGGHSYEQYF
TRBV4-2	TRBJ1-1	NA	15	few	TGTGCCAGCAGCCACGTCGGACAGATGAACACTGAAGCTTTCTTT	CASSHVGQMNTEAFF
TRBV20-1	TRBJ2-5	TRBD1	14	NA	TGCAGTGCTCTAAAAGGGACAGAACAAGAGACCCAGTACTTC	CSALKGTEQETQYF